A single sample gave rise to the 6 T cell receptor beta chains below, sequenced in a study of T cell responses to AZD1222 COVID-19 vaccine. Libraries were prepared by immunoSEQ multiplex PCR; TCRdb keeps only in-frame clonotypes and omits some of them. The table records 53,000 or so clones, about 88% of them present only once. Sequences were derived from peripheral blood, sampled on day 0 of AZD1222 vaccination. The source of these receptors is an adult in good health.

V is TRBV14 and J is TRBJ2-7; 9 bases match TRBD1. Trimming removed 3 bases from V and 6 bases from J; junction bases left unmatched: 6. Germline CDR1 and CDR2: SGHDN and FVKESK. The CDR3 is made up of 14 amino acids. CDR3 sequence (DNA): TGTGCCAGCAGCCATCGGGGACAGGGCAGCGAGCAGTACTTC. Translating gives CASSHRGQGSEQYF.

The V call is TRBV19, the J call TRBJ2-3; 7 positions agree with TRBD1. Trimming cost V 5 bases and J 3 bases; bases outside gene matches: 8. The CDR3 has 15 residues. Germline assignment: CDR1 LNHDA and CDR2 SQIVND (reference sequence). The CDR3: CASSPDRCGTDTQYF. In DNA, the CDR3 is TGTGCCAGTAGTCCGGACAGGTGTGGTACAGATACGCAGTATTTT.

This chain connects TRBV27 to TRBJ2-1; 9 bases line up with TRBD2. With V trimmed by 6 bases and J by 2 bases, 8 bases remained unmatched. The CDR3 is 16 amino acids. Germline assignment: CDR1 MNHEY and CDR2 SMNVEV (reference sequence). CDR3 loop: CASSTPSSGAYNEQFF. The CDR3 DNA follows: TGTGCCAGCAGCACCCCCTCTAGCGGGGCCTACAATGAGCAGTTCTTC.

J is TRBJ1-4 and V is TRBV5-5; D ambiguous. The CDR3 sequence is 14 residues long. Per the germline V gene, CDR1 is SGHKS and CDR2 is YYEKEE (reference sequence). V was pared by 0 bases and J by 5 bases, with 8 bases between. The CDR3 nucleotides read TGTGCCAGCAGCTTGGCGGTTCAAAATGAAAAACTGTTTTTT. Translation gives CASSLAVQNEKLFF.

The rearrangement uses TRBV5-1 and TRBJ2-1; 8 bases are shared with TRBD2. In germline, CDR1 is SGHRS, CDR2 YFSETQ. V gave up 6 bases and J gave up 9 bases; unmatched junction bases: 8. This CDR3 comprises 13 residues. The CDR3 coding sequence is TGCGCCAGCACCCGGGAGGGCCCTAGTGAGCAGTTCTTC. It translates to CASTREGPSEQFF.

The chain couples TRBV11-2 to TRBJ2-7; 13 nucleotides match TRBD2. CDR1 SGHAT and CDR2 FQNNGV come from the germline V gene. This CDR3 region has 14 residues. Trimming removed 3 bases from V and 10 bases from J; junction bases left unmatched: 6. CDR3 sequence reads: CASSLGLAGFEQYF. Here the CDR3 DNA reads TGTGCCAGCAGCTTGGGACTAGCGGGATTTGAACAGTACTTC.